These 32 T cell receptor beta chains originate from one sample sequenced in a study of cytomegalovirus exposure and HLA in healthy donors. Profiled with immunoSEQ multiplex PCR; TCRdb holds only in-frame clones, not every one. Of approximately 150,000 clones listed, more than 75% are singletons. The specimen sequenced was PBMCs. The receptors were gathered from a young man in good health and CMV-seropositive.

This clone was seen a handful of times. The chain uses TRBV18 and TRBJ1-1; D gene uncertain. CDR3 length: 13 amino acids. Looked up from germline, CDR1 is KGHSH and CDR2 is LQKENI. Trimming shortened V by 3 bases and J by 4 bases, and 9 bases separated the two germline ends. The CDR3 reads CASSPEAGTEAFF. The CDR3 DNA follows: TGTGCCAGCTCACCCGAAGCTGGCACTGAAGCTTTCTTT. Supplemented by reference TRBV18 and TRBJ1-1, the full variable domain reads NAGVMQNPRHLVRRRGQEARLRCSPMKGHSHVYWYRQLPEEGLKFMVYLQKENIIDESGMPKERFSAEFPKEGPSILRIQQVVRGDSAAYFCASSPEAGTEAFFGQGTRLTVV.

The rearrangement uses TRBV7-9 and TRBJ2-5, with 9 bases lining up with TRBD2. The CDR3 spans 15 residues. CDR1 SEHNR and CDR2 FQNEAQ come from the germline V gene (reference sequence). After removal of 4 bases from V and 5 bases from J, the junction contained 8 bases not matched to a gene. CDR3 nucleotides: TGTGCCAGCAGCTCAACCGGGACTAGCTCGGAGACCCAGTACTTC. Translating it yields CASSSTGTSSETQYF. Full variable domain (outside the CDR3, taken from reference TRBV7-9 and TRBJ2-5): DTGVSQNPRHKITKRGQNVTFRCDPISEHNRLYWYRQTLGQGPEFLTYFQNEAQLEKSRLLSDRFSAERPKGSFSTLEIQRTEQGDSAMYLCASSSTGTSSETQYFGPGTRLLVL.

DNA of the CDR3: TGTGCCAGCAGCCAAGACGGAAGCGCGGGGTACAATGAGCAGTTCTTC. It yields the protein CASSQDGSAGYNEQFF. The chain links TRBV4-2 to TRBJ2-1; TRBD2 might be the D (6 bases). V lost 0 bases, J lost 4 bases, and 13 bases lay in between. The CDR3 extends over 16 amino acids. Germline CDR1 LGHNA, CDR2 YNFKEQ.

This chain connects TRBV7-9 to TRBJ2-7, with D maybe TRBD1 (5 bases). The germline V and J ends were trimmed by 5 bases and 5 bases, with 19 bases remaining between them. This CDR3 spans 15 amino acids. Germline values: CDR1 SEHNR, CDR2 FQNEAQ (reference sequence). The CDR3 nucleotides are TGTGCCAGCAGCCCTCCTAATCCTCAGACAGACGAGCAGTACTTC. Residues: CASSPPNPQTDEQYF.

The chain is built from TRBV5-8 and TRBJ2-3, with 8 bases matching TRBD1. The germline gives CDR1 SGHTS, CDR2 YDEGEE. The V gene end was trimmed by 4 bases and the J gene end by 2 bases; junction bases not matched to a gene: 6. This CDR3 is 15 amino acids long. CDR3 sequence (DNA): TGTGCCAGCAGCCGCCCAGGGGGCCCCACAGATACGCAGTATTTT. Protein sequence: CASSRPGGPTDTQYF.

The rearrangement joins TRBV2 to TRBJ2-3; D might be TRBD2 (5 bases). From germline, CDR1 is SNHLY and CDR2 FYNNEI. Trimming took off 7 bases at V and 0 bases at J, with 11 bases between the two ends. The CDR3 is made up of 14 amino acids. CDR3 nucleotides: TGTGCCAGCAATCGCGGGCGTAGCACAGATACGCAGTATTTT. Translation: CASNRGRSTDTQYF.

The CDR3 bases are TGTGCCAGCAGCGTGAACATTAATGAAAAACTGTTTTTT. Translated: CASSVNINEKLFF. This chain links TRBV9 with TRBJ1-4; D unresolved. The V end lost 2 bases, the J end lost 4 bases, and 6 bases lay between the germline ends. Germline V gene lookup returns CDR1 SGDLS and CDR2 YYNGEE. CDR3 length: 13 amino acids.

The genes are TRBV4-2 and TRBJ2-1; 12 nucleotides line up with TRBD1. Trimming cost V 0 bases and J 4 bases; bases outside gene matches: 22. CDR3 length: 23 residues. Germline CDR1 and CDR2: LGHNA and YNFKEQ. In nucleotides, the CDR3 is TGTGCCAGCAGCCAAGACCCCCTGACCATGGGACAGGGGGCTAATCTACTTTACAATGAGCAGTTCTTC. Translated: CASSQDPLTMGQGANLLYNEQFF.

V and J are TRBV25-1 and TRBJ2-2; D is possibly TRBD2 (5 bases). Germline-derived CDR1 and CDR2 are MGHDK and SYGVNS. This CDR3 comprises 15 residues. V dropped 3 bases and J dropped 5 bases, with 13 bases sitting between them. The CDR3 region has the DNA TGTGCCAGCAGTGACTGGAGGAAGGGAACCGGGGAGCTGTTTTTT. As protein: CASSDWRKGTGELFF.

The gene calls are TRBV10-3 and TRBJ2-7, with 8 bases that match TRBD1. The CDR3 loop spans 17 amino acids. Per germline, CDR1 ENHRY and CDR2 SYGVKD. The V and J ends lost 0 bases and 3 bases, in that order; junction bases with no gene match: 10. CDR3 coding DNA: TGTGCCATCAGTGAGTCCTCGGCAAGACAGGGGATCTACGAGCAGTACTTC. Protein: CAISESSARQGIYEQYF.

CDR3 sequence: CASSVTGEQFF. The CDR3 DNA sequence: TGTGCCAGCAGTGTAACGGGAGAGCAGTTCTTC. This chain uses TRBV27 with TRBJ2-1; TRBD2 is a possible D gene (5 bases). Germline CDR1 and CDR2: MNHEY and SMNVEV (reference sequence). The CDR3 is made up of 11 amino acids. The V gene lost 5 bases and the J gene lost 10 bases, with 9 bases spanning the gap.

The V call is TRBV5-4, the J call TRBJ2-3, with 8 bases matching TRBD2. The length of the CDR3 is 15 residues. J lost 0 bases, V lost 4 bases, and 4 bases had no gene match. The V gene's germline CDR1 is SGHNT and CDR2 YYREEE (reference sequence). For the CDR3, the DNA is TGTGCCAGCAGCCGGGGGGGGTTGAGCACAGATACGCAGTATTTT. It yields the protein CASSRGGLSTDTQYF.

The chain couples TRBV9 to TRBJ2-6; 7 bases align to TRBD1. The CDR3 contains 18 residues. Germline CDR1 SGDLS, CDR2 YYNGEE. Trimming removed 3 bases from V and 1 base from J; junction bases left unmatched: 10. CDR3 region: CASSGIGTASSGANVLTF. Here the CDR3 DNA reads TGTGCCAGCAGCGGCATCGGGACAGCGTCTTCTGGGGCCAACGTCCTGACTTTC.

The chain joins TRBV5-1 to TRBJ2-2; TRBD2 is a possible D gene (6 bases). The CDR3 is 16 residues long. V lost 0 bases and J lost 1, with 10 bases in between. The V gene's germline CDR1 is SGHRS and CDR2 YFSETQ. The CDR3 is CASSLVRGKNTGELFF. The CDR3 bases are TGCGCCAGCAGCTTGGTTCGCGGGAAGAACACCGGGGAGCTGTTTTTT.

This chain connects TRBV19 to TRBJ2-7; 8 bases align to TRBD1. CDR3 size: 14 residues. The trim removed 6 bases at V and 5 bases at J, leaving 9 bases unmatched. Per the germline V gene, CDR1 is LNHDA and CDR2 is SQIVND (reference sequence). CDR3 region: CASRPRQGLNEQYF. The DNA of the CDR3 is TGTGCCAGTAGGCCCAGACAGGGGTTGAACGAGCAGTACTTC.

The gene calls are TRBV28 and TRBJ1-1; TRBD1 matches 8 bases. V lost 4 bases, J lost 6 bases, and 19 bases stayed unmatched. The CDR3 consists of 18 residues. Looked up from germline, CDR1 is MDHEN and CDR2 is SYDVKM. CDR3 residues: CASSSIPSRGRRTAEAFF. The CDR3 nucleotides read TGTGCCAGCAGTTCGATCCCTTCCAGGGGGCGTCGGACGGCTGAAGCTTTCTTT.

This clone was found once. This chain connects TRBV2 to TRBJ1-5, with TRBD1 as a possible D gene (6 bases). In germline, CDR1 is SNHLY, CDR2 FYNNEI. The CDR3 has 14 residues. The V gene lost 6 bases and the J gene lost 0 bases, with 9 bases spanning the gap. The CDR3 DNA follows: TGTGCCAGCAGAGGGGACAATAGCAATCAGCCCCAGCATTTT. It yields the protein CASRGDNSNQPQHF. Drawing the rest from reference TRBV2 and TRBJ1-5, the complete variable domain is EPEVTQTPSHQVTQMGQEVILRCVPISNHLYFYWYRQILGQKVEFLVSFYNNEISEKSEIFDDQFSVERPDGSNFTLKIRSTKLEDSAMYFCASRGDNSNQPQHFGDGTRLSIL.

The chain links TRBV7-9 to TRBJ1-4, with a weak D call TRBD1 (5 bases). CDR3 size: 15 residues. Germline V gene sequence: CDR1 SEHNR, CDR2 FQNEAQ (reference sequence). Trimming stripped 0 bases from V and 0 bases from J, with 5 bases between. CDR3: CASSLATATNEKLFF. The CDR3 DNA reads TGTGCCAGCAGCTTAGCGACAGCAACTAATGAAAAACTGTTTTTT.

The chain carries TRBV29-1 and TRBJ2-3; D gene uncertain. Germline V CDR1 and CDR2: SQVTM, ANQGSEA. V lost 4 bases to trimming and J lost 0 bases, with 11 bases between them. This CDR3 spans 14 amino acids. CDR3 in amino acids: CSVGTGMSTDTQYF. Here the CDR3 DNA reads TGCAGCGTTGGCACGGGTATGAGCACAGATACGCAGTATTTT.

The count of this clone is one. The DNA for the CDR3 is TGTGCCAGCAGTGACTCAGAGGGGGCGGATGGCTACACCTTC. It is translated as CASSDSEGADGYTF. The gene calls are TRBV6-4 and TRBJ1-2; 7 nucleotides match TRBD1. V lost 0 bases to trimming and J lost 6 bases; unmatched junction nucleotides: 4. This CDR3 region has 14 residues. From germline, CDR1 is MRHNA and CDR2 SNTAGT.

The gene calls are TRBV7-9 and TRBJ1-1, with D tentatively TRBD1 (6 bases). V lost 6 bases to trimming and J lost 4 bases, with 18 bases between them. The CDR3 has 15 residues. Germline CDR1 SEHNR, CDR2 FQNEAQ (reference sequence). The CDR3 is CASRSGAVSSTEAFF. The CDR3 DNA sequence: TGTGCCAGCAGGTCAGGGGCGGTTAGTAGCACTGAAGCTTTCTTT.

The V and J genes are TRBV29-1 and TRBJ1-3; D uncertain. The CDR3 length is 14 residues. Trimming pared 5 bases from V and 0 bases from J, leaving 11 bases between. CDR1 and CDR2 from the germline V gene are SQVTM and ANQGSEA. DNA for the CDR3: TGCAGCGTTCGGGGTCGCCACTCTGGAAACACCATATATTTT. This gives the protein CSVRGRHSGNTIYF.

The V gene is TRBV5-4, the J gene TRBJ1-5, with 7 bases matching TRBD1. The germline gives CDR1 SGHNT, CDR2 YYREEE (reference sequence). This CDR3 comprises 14 residues. With V trimmed by 4 bases and J by 5 bases, 6 bases remained unmatched. CDR3 DNA sequence: TGTGCCAGCAGCCGCGGACAGGTGCATCAGCCCCAGCATTTT. Amino acid sequence: CASSRGQVHQPQHF.

The J gene is TRBJ2-5, the V gene TRBV4-3; perhaps TRBD2 as D (5 bases). The CDR3 has 13 amino acids. Deletions cut 4 bases from V and 2 bases from J, with 8 bases between. CDR1 LGHNA and CDR2 YSLEER come from the germline V gene. The CDR3 reads CASSPRLQETQYF. The CDR3 DNA sequence: TGCGCCAGCAGCCCGAGACTACAAGAGACCCAGTACTTC.

This clone showed up just once. The rearrangement uses TRBV28 and TRBJ2-6; the D is unclear. The germline V gene has CDR1 MDHEN and CDR2 SYDVKM. Trimming removed 5 bases from V and 2 bases from J, with 10 bases in between. The CDR3 spans 15 residues. The CDR3 spells CASSATQAGANVLTF. In DNA, the CDR3 is TGTGCCAGCAGTGCTACGCAGGCTGGGGCCAACGTCCTGACTTTC.

The chain couples TRBV7-3 to TRBJ2-5; the D gene is possibly TRBD2 (7 bases). V lost 3 bases, J lost 4 bases, and 12 bases lay in between. CDR3 size: 14 residues. CDR1 and CDR2 from the germline V gene are SGHTA and FQGTGA. This chain's CDR3 is CASSLGAGVETQYF. In nucleotides, the CDR3 is TGTGCCAGCAGCTTGGGGGCGGGAGTAGAGACCCAGTACTTC.

V is TRBV5-1 and J is TRBJ2-3; 8 nucleotides align to TRBD1. CDR3 size: 15 residues. J was trimmed by 10 bases and V by 1 base; bases with no gene match: 11. Germline assignment: CDR1 SGHRS and CDR2 YFSETQ. The CDR3 DNA sequence: TGCGCCAGCAGCTTGAGGGGACAGGCCATCCACGCGCAGTATTTT. Translation: CASSLRGQAIHAQYF.

The chain combines TRBV5-1 with TRBJ2-2; TRBD2 matches at 8 bases. The CDR3 has 15 amino acids. Germline values: CDR1 SGHRS, CDR2 YFSETQ. Unmatched junction bases numbered 1, after V lost 1 base and J lost 2 bases. The CDR3 here is CASSLTSGNTGELFF. The CDR3 nucleotides read TGCGCCAGCAGCTTGACTAGCGGTAACACCGGGGAGCTGTTTTTT.

V usage is TRBV27 and J usage is TRBJ2-7; 9 positions agree with TRBD1. The CDR3 extends over 14 amino acids. Germline lookup yields CDR1 MNHEY and CDR2 SMNVEV (reference sequence). Losses at the gene ends were 5 bases for V and 2 bases for J; bases not matched to a gene: 4. CDR3 sequence reads: CASSAGTGTYEQYF. Here the CDR3 DNA reads TGTGCCAGCAGTGCGGGGACAGGGACCTACGAGCAGTACTTC.

The rearrangement joins TRBV5-4 to TRBJ2-7; TRBD1 is a possible D gene (5 bases). This CDR3 contains 15 residues. Per the germline V gene, CDR1 is SGHNT and CDR2 is YYREEE (reference sequence). V lost 4 bases and J 1 base, leaving 15 bases between the germline ends. CDR3 sequence reads: CASSPTVDTSYEQYF. For the CDR3, the DNA is TGTGCCAGCAGCCCGACTGTGGACACGTCCTACGAGCAGTACTTC. The entire variable domain, with the rest obtained from reference TRBV5-4 and TRBJ2-7, is as follows: ETGVTQSPTHLIKTRGQQVTLRCSSQSGHNTVSWYQQALGQGPQFIFQYYREEENGRGNFPPRFSGLQFPNYSSELNVNALELDDSALYLCASSPTVDTSYEQYFGPGTRLTVT.

CDR3 sequence: CASSESPGNSYNEQFF. In DNA form, the CDR3 reads TGTGCCAGCAGTGAGTCGCCAGGCAACTCCTACAATGAGCAGTTCTTC. The chain has TRBV6-4 and TRBJ2-1; D unclear. V lost 3 bases, J lost 0 bases, and 12 bases lay in between. The germline V gene encodes CDR1 MRHNA and CDR2 SNTAGT. The CDR3 length is 16 residues.

The V gene is TRBV11-2, the J gene TRBJ2-7, with 7 bases that match TRBD1. V lost 0 bases to trimming and J lost 7 bases; unmatched junction nucleotides: 6. Germline CDR1 is SGHAT and CDR2 is FQNNGV. This CDR3 has 14 residues. This CDR3 is CASSLEQGSEEQYF. As DNA, the CDR3 is TGTGCCAGCAGCTTAGAACAGGGGTCGGAAGAGCAGTACTTC.